This record covers a single T cell receptor beta chain. No antigen is known for it. Primers included in the PCR were 60 Vbeta and 13 Jbeta primers. Clones were read by immunoSEQ multiplex PCR, and TCRdb kept only the in-frame ones, dropping some. This table has about 270,000 clones, 70% to 90% appearing once. These data come from a study of cytomegalovirus exposure and HLA in healthy donors. Study-wide points: Most TCR beta V segments were productive about 90% or about 30% of the time in an earlier analysis.

Germline-derived CDR1 and CDR2 are SEHNR and FQNEAQ (reference sequence). The V and J ends lost 4 bases and 0 bases, in that order; junction bases with no gene match: 1. The CDR3 extends over 15 amino acids. The V and J genes are TRBV7-9 and TRBJ2-7; 12 nucleotides match TRBD2. The receptor's source is a man aged 35-49 years in good health and CMV-seropositive. Sequencing input: PBMCs. The CDR3 coding sequence is TGTGCCAGCAGCTCTAGCGGGAGGGCCTCCTACGAGCAGTACTTC. Residues: CASSSSGRASYEQYF.